This T cell receptor beta chain emerged from a study of blood T cell repertoires in COVID-19. Study-wide background: There were acute and convalescent COVID-19 samples, and they came from the United States, Italy and Spain.

The CDR3 is made up of 17 amino acids. Unmatched junction bases numbered 7, after V lost 5 bases and J lost 4 bases. Germline CDR1 and CDR2: LNHDA and SQIVND (reference sequence). Per the study methods: Reference gene primer amplification gave estimated nucleated cell counts. The protocol was immunoSEQ multiplex PCR, while the TCRdb copy is restricted to in-frame clones and leaves out a portion. V, J and clone size derive from that table, while D and trimming were established from the DNA sequence. The sample carries about 39,000 clones, about 80% recorded once. Sequencing was done on a sample of peripheral blood. The TCR was taken from a man aged 50 to 60 with active or convalescent COVID-19. This chain uses TRBV19 with TRBJ2-2; 13 bases fit TRBD2. CDR3 amino acids: CASSSRLAGGLTGELFF. The CDR3 nucleotides are TGTGCCAGTAGTTCCAGACTAGCGGGGGGACTCACCGGGGAGCTGTTTTTT.